The TCR beta chain described here comes from a study of OX40 agonist ivuxolimab in advanced cancers. Study-wide context: Enrolled patients in dose escalation had cancers that were hepatocellular carcinoma, melanoma, renal cell or head and neck cancer.

The investigators sampled blood at baseline, at cycle 4 day 1, and at cycle 7 day 1. The table came from immunoSEQ multiplex PCR; TCRdb's copy has only in-frame clones and leaves some out. The sample includes tens of thousands of clones, almost 85% of them seen just once. This TCR came from an adult with an advanced solid tumor such as melanoma, head and neck, liver or kidney cancer. Sample: CD4+ or CD8+ T cells sorted from blood, taken in a trial of the OX40 agonist ivuxolimab.

DNA of the CDR3: TGTGCCAGCGAACCAACAGGGGGCCAAGAGACCCAGTACTTC. Residues: CASEPTGGQETQYF. The chain combines TRBV19 with TRBJ2-5, with TRBD1 matching over 8 bases. The CDR3 is made up of 14 amino acids. Germline V gene data show CDR1 as LNHDA and CDR2 as SQIVND (reference sequence). V dropped 9 bases and J dropped 1; count of bases not matched to a gene: 7.